Listed here is a single T cell receptor (beta chain). Its recognized antigen is unknown. Base qualities were left out, and no much larger clone turns up one base away. The data derive from a study of cytomegalovirus exposure and HLA in healthy donors (dated by TCRdb to the late 2010s). General notes on the study: According to an earlier analysis of around 600 of the donors, roughly 180 million T cells yielded 90 million to 140 million unique TCR beta sequences and 250 to 350 Gb of sequence data. On average, about 240,000 unique TCR beta nucleotide sequences were sequenced per donor among a few hundred genotyped donors of the cohort, with approximately 18% of those sequences being non-productive. A later genetic analysis used genome-wide SNP genotypes for about 60% of the roughly 670 donors, treating that subset as a discovery cohort. Along with the roughly 710-subject first cohort, a separate validation cohort of some 130 different subjects was used. The study aimed to test whether signatures of past pathogen exposure could be identified by cataloging public T cell receptors. To predict cytomegalovirus infection status, the study brought together high-throughput TCR immunosequencing, statistical association of individual TCRs with disease status, and machine learning. The number of donors typed differed by locus, with 629-630 for A, B, C, DRB1 and DQB1, roughly 520 for DQA1, 606 for DPA1, and around 430 for DPB1. An earlier analysis of 587 of the donors applied high-throughput TCR beta sequencing to assess whether each TCR beta V gene segment acted as functional or pseudogenic. A later analysis re-examined previously published TCR beta repertoires from about 700 donors and added high-resolution HLA genotyping to investigate patterns of TCR occurrence. Donor age, sex, ethnicity and CMV serostatus were collected together with the repertoire data. The study used immunosequencing to profile the T cell repertoires of 666 subjects and linked those repertoires to cytomegalovirus serostatus. Because of strong linkage in the cohort, five DR-DQ haplotypes were treated as single units for association and clustering. HLA typing included class I and class II loci at four-digit resolution. About 280 gigabases of sequencing data and approximately 92 million unique TCR sequences made up an early release that covered under 750 HLA-typed donors. Rather than drawing on any new phenotypic data, the later analysis identified candidate immune exposures from TCR beta sequences and the way those sequences occurred across donors. Every discovery cohort repertoire had been produced on one sequencing platform. The genetic ancestry cluster associated with self-reported Caucasian donors included over 80% of the roughly 400 genotyped donors. Here is what the overall study found, with its caveats: Because HLA typing was unavailable for some donors at each locus, only the typed subset was used in association tests. Most TCR sequences were observed very rarely across donors, whereas some public TCRs were present in many individuals. At a false discovery rate of 0.05, a later analysis linked fewer than 20,000 TCR beta sequences to specific HLA alleles. A later genetic analysis reported fewer N-insertions in productive TCRs among donors in an Asian-associated ancestry cluster than the 666-donor mean. Correlated functional status among segregating V segments might reflect linkage disequilibrium, but an unknown experimental factor could not be ruled out. Assigning TCR associations to individual alleles was difficult when HLA alleles, especially DR and DQ, strongly co-occurred. A further reported finding was that TCR beta sequences accurately predicted the HLA-A and HLA-B alleles for most subjects in the first cohort. In a later analysis, HLA-associated TCR beta chains showed more clonal expansion and lower generation probabilities than non-associated chains that were equally common. According to a later analysis, most CMV-associated TCR beta chains appeared to be HLA-restricted, and the HLA associations seemed to be driven largely by CMV exposure. Broadly in line with IMGT annotations, most TCR beta V segments showed up in productive rearrangements about 87% or about 30% of the time in an earlier analysis of several hundred of the donors. It was suggested by the authors that the approach could potentially be generalized to other disease states and immunological phenotypes. In the study, 164 TCR beta chains were listed as associated with cytomegalovirus. The classifier was reported to diagnose cytomegalovirus status with high specificity and sensitivity in both the original cohort and the validation cohort. In vitro tests confirmed that a few of the cytomegalovirus-associated TCR beta chains recognize cytomegalovirus antigens. According to a later analysis, parvovirus B19, influenza, CMV and Epstein-Barr virus appeared linked to several top co-occurrence clusters. The earlier analysis of 587 of the donors excluded roughly 16 rarely observed V segments, including chromosome 9 orphons, because counts were too low. According to a later analysis, TCR association rates differed among HLA loci, with DRB1 alleles showing the most associated TCRs and HLA-C alleles showing the fewest. Some IMGT-functional V segments, including TRBV6-2 and TRBV6-3, could not be told apart with the 87-base-pair reads, so those segments were excluded. This cohort had only TCR beta chains sequenced, and the lack of alpha or paired-chain data limited which features could be detected. A later genetic analysis associated a missense DCLRE1C variant with V-gene and J-gene trimming of TCR beta chains, and an independent cohort replicated the association. The presence/absence analyses assumed that sequencing depth was roughly uniform across donors, and that assumption may not be true. Immune exposure information for the cohort was limited to CMV serostatus. A group of highly shared sequence variants was considered likely to be a technical artifact of the sequencing pipeline.

Cut back by 5 bases and 5 bases, the V and J ends lie 7 bases apart. The CDR3 measures 11 amino acids from cysteine to phenylalanine. Solely the CDR3 DNA is kept, with 33 bases framed from the first base. According to the germline V gene, CDR1 reads SNHLY and CDR2 reads FYNNEI. Library method: the immunoSEQ multiplex PCR assay. For the multiplex PCR, a mixture combining 60 forward primers for TCR Vbeta segments and 13 reverse primers for TCR Jbeta segments was used. The CDR3 region of rearranged TCR beta genes was amplified from genomic DNA with a multiplex PCR assay. On the Illumina HiSeq System, the amplified TCR beta libraries were sequenced as 87-base-pair reads. The paper's processing steps were these. A later analysis counted about 80 million unique TCR beta chains across the 670 or so repertoires, and 10 million to 12 million of these chains were shared by at least two donors. Raw reads were error-corrected and collapsed into unique sequences by a nearest-neighbor algorithm in which closely related sequences were merged to remove PCR and sequencing errors. CDR3 sequences were aligned to IMGT reference sequences to assign V, D and J gene segments. For a sequence to be retained, a match of at least six nucleotides to both a V gene segment and a J gene segment was required. A rearrangement was called productive if the CDR3 had no stop codons and remained in frame with V and J, and every other rearrangement was called non-productive. CDR3 was defined by IMGT convention, running from the second conserved V-encoded cysteine to the conserved J-encoded phenylalanine. The earlier analysis of about 610 of the donors excluded sequences that lacked an unambiguous match to a single V gene segment. In an earlier analysis of a few hundred of the donors, a V segment was called functional when productive rearrangements were above 56.7%, and segregating when the standard deviation between donors exceeded 5%. A statistical classification framework was built to diagnose cytomegalovirus status from the catalog of TCR beta chain sequences. In a later analysis, TCR nucleotide sequences were compared against IMGT/GENE-DB human TR gene sequences so that V and J genes could be assigned. The TCRdist pipeline was used in a later analysis to assign CDR3 sequences and most-parsimonious VDJ recombination scenarios. In a later analysis, each TCR beta chain was defined by its CDR3 amino acid sequence together with its V-gene family, and reads lacking a unique V-gene family were excluded. To address suspected cross-contamination and a sequencing artifact, a later analysis removed roughly 580 highly shared, low-generation-probability nucleotide sequences. A later analysis calculated a clonal expansion index for each public chain from normalized within-repertoire ranks of inferred template counts. In a later analysis, generation probabilities were computed with a VDJ recombination model fitted to out-of-frame rearrangements, and the resulting probabilities were checked against IGoR. Hypergeometric tests were used in a later analysis to score TCR-TCR, TCR-HLA and TCR-CMV co-occurrence, with a repertoire-size bias correction applied to the TCR pairs. False discovery rates were estimated in a later analysis by permuting HLA or CMV assignments 20 times. A later analysis grouped co-occurring TCRs with DBSCAN, adding TCRdist sequence similarity when clustering within HLA-allele-positive subsets. Repertoires with fewer than 30,000 or more than 120,000 public chains, plus five repertoires with anomalous nucleotide sharing, were excluded from co-occurrence clustering. TCRdb provides this immuneACCESS table in a form limited to in-frame rearrangements. Some clones are lacking; in checked studies, under half of them reflect an unresolved V gene, and why the rest are absent is not known. The V and J calls and clone size come from that table; D and trimming were worked out from the DNA. The sample records approximately 140,000 clones, 70% to 75% of which are singletons. 1.3% of the sample comes from the top ten.

The cohort comprised more than 550 healthy bone marrow donors. Cohort members were all nominally healthy when sampled, although unrecorded immune exposures were likely present. The donor tested CMV seronegative and was one of the 352 seronegative cohort members. A peripheral blood sample was provided by each donor, and peripheral blood mononuclear cells were used for TCR beta sequencing. The Qiagen DNeasy Blood Extraction Kit was used to extract genomic DNA from the blood cell samples. The rearranged chain carries TRBV2 and TRBJ2-7; no D gene call is confident. This TCR derives from a woman aged 40 to 50 in good health and CMV-seronegative. Sequenced sample: PBMCs. In nucleotide form, the sequence is TGTGCCAGCAGTTACCAGGACGAGCAGTACTTC. It encodes CASSYQDEQYF. Where the CDR3 stops, the reference TRBV2 and TRBJ2-7 genes take over; the full variable domain is EPEVTQTPSHQVTQMGQEVILRCVPISNHLYFYWYRQILGQKVEFLVSFYNNEISEKSEIFDDQFSVERPDGSNFTLKIRSTKLEDSAMYFCASSYQDEQYFGPGTRLTVT.